Listed below are T cell receptor beta chains from one sample, sequenced in a study of T-cell reconstitution after alpha-beta-depleted transplantation in children. TCRdb reanalysed the PCR reads using MiXCR and keeps one entry per CDR3 protein. The sample has about 540,000 distinct CDR3 sequences; 18% are singletons. Here the sequenced sample was PBMCs from the stem cell graft donor, taken from the stem cell graft. The receptor source for this set is a human donor who donated a stem cell graft to a child with acute lymphoblastic leukemia. Each CDR3 is given with its conserved first and last residue. D genes are given only for firm matches. Clone sizes are given selectively: once, few, many, or a class where the clone is expanded.

J,V,size,D,CDR3,DNA
TRBJ1-5,TRBV29-1,-,-,CSVGQHSNQPQHF,TGCAGCGTCGGACAACATAGCAATCAGCCCCAGCATTTT
TRBJ1-2,TRBV20-1,-,-,CSARRAPHDTF,TGCAGTGCTAGGAGGGCCCCCCACGACACCTTC
TRBJ2-1,TRBV6-5,few,-,CASSYSTGAQFF,TGTGCCAGCAGTTACTCGACGGGGGCCCAGTTCTTC
TRBJ1-1,TRBV18,-,TRBD1,CASSPTDRVMNTEAFF,TGTGCCAGCTCACCCACGGACAGGGTAATGAACACTGAAGCTTTCTTT
TRBJ2-1,TRBV6-1,-,TRBD2,CASSEENSLSGMGYEQFF,TGTGCCAGCAGTGAAGAGAATTCACTTAGCGGGATGGGGTATGAGCAGTTCTTC
TRBJ2-7,TRBV7-3,few,TRBD2,CASSLVAGGGSYEQYF,TGTGCCAGCAGCTTGGTGGCGGGAGGAGGGTCCTACGAGCAGTACTTC
TRBJ2-1,TRBV27,few,TRBD2,CASSPLREGRGEQFF,TGTGCCAGCAGTCCCCTCCGGGAGGGCCGAGGTGAGCAGTTCTTC
TRBJ2-3,TRBV12-3/TRBV12-4,-,-,CASSFALINRRSDTQYF,TGTGCCAGCAGTTTTGCCCTCATCAACAGGCGCTCAGATACGCAGTATTTT
TRBJ2-7,TRBV6-2/TRBV6-3,-,TRBD1,CASSDPGQGAGQYF,TGTGCCAGCAGTGATCCGGGACAGGGGGCAGGGCAGTACTTC
TRBJ2-1,TRBV7-9,-,-,CASSLSGGHYNEQFF,TGTGCCAGCAGCTTATCCGGGGGGCACTACAATGAGCAGTTCTTC